The rows below give T cell receptor beta chains drawn from one sample of a study of T-cell reconstitution after alpha-beta-depleted transplantation in children. From the PCR reads, TCRdb called clonotypes with MiXCR, one entry per CDR3 protein. The sample lists about 540,000 distinct CDR3 sequences, around 19% occurring once. The sample here was PBMCs from the stem cell graft donor, taken from the stem cell graft. The receptors derive from a human donor who donated a stem cell graft to a child with acute lymphoblastic leukemia. Each CDR3 is given with its conserved first and last residue. The order of the fields is CDR3 length, V gene, J gene, clone size, D gene, CDR3 protein, CDR3 DNA. A D gene is named only where the DNA matches it firmly. Some rows mark clone size as missing; the rest say once, few, many or name a class of expanded clone.

length: 17
V: TRBV5-1
J: TRBJ2-2
size: NA
D: TRBD2
CDR3: CASSWGSTTSGNGELFF
DNA: TGCGCCAGCAGCTGGGGGTCAACCACTAGCGGGAACGGGGAGCTGTTTTTT

length: 12
V: TRBV5-1
J: TRBJ2-5
size: once
D: NA
CDR3: CASRSAGETQYF
DNA: TGCGCCAGCAGGTCAGCGGGAGAGACCCAGTACTTC

length: 15
V: TRBV7-2
J: TRBJ2-3
size: few
D: NA
CDR3: CASSLLRGITDTQYF
DNA: TGTGCCAGCAGCCTGCTCCGCGGGATCACAGATACGCAGTATTTT

length: 12
V: TRBV20-1
J: TRBJ2-7
size: NA
D: NA
CDR3: CSARVTAGEQYF
DNA: TGCAGTGCTAGAGTTACAGCTGGGGAGCAGTACTTC

length: 16
V: TRBV20-1
J: TRBJ2-7
size: NA
D: TRBD2
CDR3: CSARAPSGRTQYEQYF
DNA: TGCAGTGCTAGAGCCCCCAGCGGGAGGACGCAATACGAGCAGTACTTC

length: 15
V: TRBV5-1
J: TRBJ2-1
size: few
D: NA
CDR3: CASSQGQTIYNEQFF
DNA: TGCGCCAGCAGCCAGGGACAAACTATTTACAATGAGCAGTTCTTC

length: 12
V: TRBV5-4
J: TRBJ2-7
size: NA
D: NA
CDR3: CASSRNNYEQYF
DNA: TGTGCCAGCAGCCGGAATAATTACGAGCAGTACTTC

length: 17
V: TRBV11-2
J: TRBJ2-1
size: many
D: TRBD2
CDR3: CASSLEGLAGTDNEQFF
DNA: TGTGCCAGCAGCTTAGAGGGGCTAGCGGGAACCGACAATGAGCAGTTCTTC

length: 17
V: TRBV6-1
J: TRBJ2-2
size: NA
D: NA
CDR3: CASSERSFIAPTGELFF
DNA: TGTGCCAGCAGTGAGAGAAGTTTTATAGCACCTACCGGGGAGCTGTTTTTT

length: 19
V: TRBV15
J: TRBJ2-5
size: few
D: TRBD2
CDR3: CATSRGGQGLARTGETQYF
DNA: TGTGCCACCAGCAGGGGGGGGCAGGGACTAGCCCGAACCGGAGAGACCCAGTACTTC

length: 16
V: TRBV5-1
J: TRBJ2-1
size: few
D: NA
CDR3: CASSSVYRSSYNEQFF
DNA: TGCGCCAGCAGTTCCGTTTACAGATCCTCCTACAATGAGCAGTTCTTC

length: 9
V: TRBV29-1
J: TRBJ2-1
size: few
D: NA
CDR3: CSVDNEQFF
DNA: TGCAGCGTTGATAATGAGCAGTTCTTC

length: 17
V: TRBV6-1
J: TRBJ2-3
size: NA
D: NA
CDR3: CASSARGGGTSTDTQYF
DNA: TGTGCCAGCAGTGCGAGGGGTGGAGGGACCAGCACAGATACGCAGTATTTT

length: 14
V: TRBV2
J: TRBJ2-7
size: NA
D: TRBD1
CDR3: CASSLQGAQYEQYF
DNA: TGTGCCAGCAGCCTACAGGGGGCGCAGTACGAGCAGTACTTC

length: 16
V: TRBV7-2
J: TRBJ2-5
size: few
D: TRBD1
CDR3: CASSFPGQGDGETQYF
DNA: TGTGCCAGCAGCTTCCCGGGACAGGGGGATGGAGAGACCCAGTACTTC

length: 14
V: TRBV29-1
J: TRBJ2-1
size: NA
D: NA
CDR3: CSADPGFSQNEQFF
DNA: TGCAGCGCTGATCCGGGCTTTTCACAGAATGAGCAGTTCTTC

length: 16
V: TRBV6-1
J: TRBJ2-7
size: NA
D: TRBD1
CDR3: CASSEPYRGPTYEQYF
DNA: TGTGCCAGCAGTGAACCGTACAGGGGGCCAACCTACGAGCAGTACTTC

length: 17
V: TRBV4-1
J: TRBJ2-1
size: NA
D: TRBD2
CDR3: CASSQLGLAGSYNEQFF
DNA: TGCGCCAGCAGCCAACTGGGACTAGCGGGATCTTACAATGAGCAGTTCTTC

length: 14
V: TRBV5-6
J: TRBJ2-5
size: NA
D: NA
CDR3: CASSFSRGGETQYF
DNA: TGTGCCAGCAGCTTTTCCAGGGGGGGAGAGACCCAGTACTTC

length: 14
V: TRBV29-1
J: TRBJ1-4
size: NA
D: NA
CDR3: CSVEGLAGDEKLFF
DNA: TGCAGCGTTGAAGGTTTGGCAGGTGATGAAAAACTGTTTTTT

length: 14
V: TRBV6-1
J: TRBJ2-3
size: once
D: NA
CDR3: CASRALGLLDTQYF
DNA: TGTGCCAGCAGGGCACTTGGTCTTCTGGATACGCAGTATTTT

length: 14
V: TRBV20-1
J: TRBJ1-5
size: few
D: NA
CDR3: CSASEGSSNQPQHF
DNA: TGCAGTGCTAGCGAGGGGAGTAGCAATCAGCCCCAGCATTTT

length: 16
V: TRBV20-1
J: TRBJ2-7
size: NA
D: TRBD2
CDR3: CSARGASGRADYEQYF
DNA: TGCAGTGCTCGAGGGGCTAGCGGGAGGGCCGATTACGAGCAGTACTTC

length: 11
V: TRBV12-3/TRBV12-4
J: TRBJ2-2
size: few
D: NA
CDR3: CASTASGELFF
DNA: TGTGCCAGCACGGCTTCTGGGGAGCTGTTTTTT

length: 13
V: TRBV5-1
J: TRBJ2-1
size: NA
D: NA
CDR3: CASSLVGHNEQFF
DNA: TGCGCCAGCAGCTTGGTGGGGCACAATGAGCAGTTCTTC

length: 14
V: TRBV29-1
J: TRBJ2-2
size: many
D: TRBD2
CDR3: CSAVPTSSSGELFF
DNA: TGCAGCGCTGTCCCGACTAGCAGCTCCGGGGAGCTGTTTTTT

length: 16
V: TRBV11-2
J: TRBJ2-3
size: NA
D: NA
CDR3: CASSPTAGLHTDTQYF
DNA: TGTGCCAGCAGCCCGACCGCGGGACTCCACACAGATACGCAGTATTTT

length: 14
V: TRBV18
J: TRBJ2-5
size: few
D: NA
CDR3: CASSPDWGSATQYF
DNA: TGTGCCAGCTCACCAGATTGGGGCTCGGCGACCCAGTACTTC

length: 15
V: TRBV7-8
J: TRBJ1-1
size: NA
D: NA
CDR3: CASSLENRDGTEAFF
DNA: TGTGCCAGCAGCTTAGAGAACAGGGACGGAACTGAAGCTTTCTTT

length: 15
V: TRBV13
J: TRBJ1-3
size: few
D: NA
CDR3: CASSLIGSTGNTIYF
DNA: TGTGCCAGCAGCTTAATAGGTTCGACTGGAAACACCATATATTTT

length: 16
V: TRBV9
J: TRBJ1-3
size: few
D: NA
CDR3: CASSVSGASSGNTIYF
DNA: TGTGCCAGCAGCGTATCAGGGGCGAGCTCTGGAAACACCATATATTTT

length: 14
V: TRBV3-1
J: TRBJ1-4
size: NA
D: NA
CDR3: CASTRGWSSEKLFF
DNA: TGTGCCAGCACCCGGGGGTGGAGTAGCGAAAAACTGTTTTTT

length: 15
V: TRBV5-1
J: TRBJ2-1
size: NA
D: NA
CDR3: CASSLSGVGYNEQFF
DNA: TGCGCCAGCAGCTTGAGTGGCGTGGGCTACAATGAGCAGTTCTTC

length: 16
V: TRBV20-1
J: TRBJ2-7
size: NA
D: NA
CDR3: CSARVAVRDFSYEQYF
DNA: TGCAGTGCTAGAGTGGCGGTCCGGGACTTCTCCTACGAGCAGTACTTC

length: 16
V: TRBV9
J: TRBJ2-2
size: few
D: NA
CDR3: CASSPSGTENTGELFF
DNA: TGTGCCAGCAGCCCATCCGGGACTGAGAACACCGGGGAGCTGTTTTTT

length: 14
V: TRBV7-9
J: TRBJ2-7
size: few
D: NA
CDR3: CASSTGLKAYEQYF
DNA: TGTGCCAGCAGCACCGGACTTAAAGCCTACGAGCAGTACTTC

length: 13
V: TRBV10-2
J: TRBJ1-3
size: few
D: NA
CDR3: CASRDLQDNTIYF
DNA: TGCGCCAGCAGGGACCTCCAGGACAACACCATATATTTT

length: 15
V: TRBV5-1
J: TRBJ2-1
size: few
D: TRBD2
CDR3: CASSPLAGANNEQFF
DNA: TGCGCCAGCAGTCCCCTAGCGGGAGCAAACAATGAGCAGTTCTTC

length: 16
V: TRBV6-4
J: TRBJ2-2
size: few
D: TRBD2
CDR3: CASSDVALAGAGELFF
DNA: TGTGCCAGCAGTGATGTCGCACTAGCGGGAGCCGGGGAGCTGTTTTTT

length: 17
V: TRBV14
J: TRBJ1-6
size: NA
D: NA
CDR3: CASSQDPGRSPLTPLHF
DNA: TGTGCCAGCAGCCAAGACCCCGGCCGATCCCCCCTGACCCCCCTCCACTTT

length: 12
V: TRBV28
J: TRBJ2-2
size: few
D: NA
CDR3: CASSFPPGELFF
DNA: TGTGCCAGCAGCTTCCCCCCCGGGGAGCTGTTTTTT

length: 16
V: TRBV5-1
J: TRBJ2-3
size: few
D: TRBD2
CDR3: CASSLSPAGAEDTQYF
DNA: TGCGCCAGCAGCTTGTCACCAGCGGGAGCGGAAGATACGCAGTATTTT

length: 14
V: TRBV27
J: TRBJ2-7
size: NA
D: NA
CDR3: CASILTQGNYEQYF
DNA: TGTGCCAGCATTTTAACACAGGGCAACTACGAGCAGTACTTC

length: 17
V: TRBV4-1
J: TRBJ2-1
size: NA
D: NA
CDR3: CASSQGLLASSYNEQFF
DNA: TGCGCCAGCAGCCAAGGTCTTCTGGCGAGCTCCTACAATGAGCAGTTCTTC

length: 16
V: TRBV5-1
J: TRBJ2-2
size: few
D: NA
CDR3: CASSLTRPYTTGELFF
DNA: TGCGCCAGCAGCTTGACACGGCCGTACACAACCGGGGAGCTGTTTTTT

length: 16
V: TRBV29-1
J: TRBJ2-2
size: few
D: NA
CDR3: CSVEGLSTGSNGELFF
DNA: TGCAGCGTTGAAGGGCTAAGCACAGGGTCAAACGGGGAGCTGTTTTTT